This T cell receptor (beta chain) was recovered during a study of tumor-infiltrating lymphocytes in glioblastoma multiforme. Broader study findings: No surface-marker sorting into functional T cell subtypes was done. Detected clone frequencies may not reflect cell counts, being RNA-based.

CDR1 SGHAT and CDR2 FQDESV come from the germline V gene (reference sequence). The CDR3 is 15 amino acids in total, end residues counted. TCRB libraries came from RNA via three nested multiplex PCR rounds. TCRB cDNA was made from roughly 450 ng total RNA. One entry per CDR3 protein, called by TCRdb with MiXCR from the multiplex PCR reads. The sample consists of over 8,000 distinct CDR3 sequences, about four fifths of them appearing once. In the case of this clonotype: The antigen is undetermined. The DNA is left out, because the CDR3 cannot be placed on it with certainty; the CDR3 is given as TCRdb lists it.

Sequenced sample: brain tumor tissue. This chain links TRBV11-1 with TRBJ1-1; the D call in the table, TRBD1, was not verified against the DNA. This sequence originates from a male donor with glioblastoma. CDR3 sequence: CASSFLGTVGTGALF.